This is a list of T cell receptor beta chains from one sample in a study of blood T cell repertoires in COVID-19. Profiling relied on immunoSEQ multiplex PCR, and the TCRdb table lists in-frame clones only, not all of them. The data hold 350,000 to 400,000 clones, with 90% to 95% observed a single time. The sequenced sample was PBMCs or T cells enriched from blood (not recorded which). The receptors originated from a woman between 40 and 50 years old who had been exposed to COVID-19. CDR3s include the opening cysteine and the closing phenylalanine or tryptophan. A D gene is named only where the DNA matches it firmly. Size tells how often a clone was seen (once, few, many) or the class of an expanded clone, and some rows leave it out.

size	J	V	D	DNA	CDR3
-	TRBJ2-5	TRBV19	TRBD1	TGTGCCAGTAGTAAGGAGGACAGGGCCACATTCGAGGAGACCCAGTACTTC	CASSKEDRATFEETQYF
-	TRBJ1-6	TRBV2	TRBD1	TGTGCCACCACGACAGGGATTACGGTCTCCTATAATTCACCCCTCCACTTT	CATTTGITVSYNSPLHF
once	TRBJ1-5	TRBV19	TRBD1	TGTGCCAGCAAGGGACAGGGGGTGTATAGCAATCAGCCCCAGCATTTT	CASKGQGVYSNQPQHF
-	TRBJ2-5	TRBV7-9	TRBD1	TGTGCCAGCAGCTTTTCTGGGGCCGGGACAGGGGGAGAGACCCAGTACTTC	CASSFSGAGTGGETQYF
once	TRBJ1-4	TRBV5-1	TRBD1	TGCGCCAGCAGCGCAGGACAGGGGGCAGGTGAAAAACTGTTTTTT	CASSAGQGAGEKLFF
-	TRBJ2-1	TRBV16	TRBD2	TGTGCCAGCAGCCAATCCTTGACTAGCCGAAGCTCCTACAATGAGCAGTTCTTC	CASSQSLTSRSSYNEQFF
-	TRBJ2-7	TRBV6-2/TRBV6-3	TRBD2	TGTGCCAGCAGTTCTTATGAGGGACTAGCGGGAGCTGCCGAGCAGTACTTC	CASSSYEGLAGAAEQYF
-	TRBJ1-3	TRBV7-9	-	TGTGCCAGCAGGACAGGCTCTGGAAACACCATATATTTT	CASRTGSGNTIYF
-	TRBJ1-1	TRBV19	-	TGTGCCAGTAGCTCGACAGGCGACACTGAAGCTTTCTTT	CASSSTGDTEAFF
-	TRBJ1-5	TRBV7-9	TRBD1	TGTGCCAGCAGCCCCGGACAGGGGGTCCTGCAGCCCCAGCATTTT	CASSPGQGVLQPQHF
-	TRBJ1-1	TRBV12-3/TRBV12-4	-	TGTGCCAGCAGACTGACCAGGACTGAAGCTTTCTTT	CASRLTRTEAFF
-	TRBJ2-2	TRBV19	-	TGTGCCAGTAGTGCCCGGGGGAGAACTTCCACCGGGGAGCTGTTTTTT	CASSARGRTSTGELFF
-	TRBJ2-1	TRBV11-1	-	TGTGCCAGCAGCTTACAGGCCGGGGTTTACAATGAGCAGTTCTTC	CASSLQAGVYNEQFF
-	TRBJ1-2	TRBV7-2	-	TGTGCCAGCAGCTTAGTGGGCAGACCCAACTATGGCTACACCTTC	CASSLVGRPNYGYTF
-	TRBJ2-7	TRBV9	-	TGTGCCAGCAGCGTAGCCGGCTCCTACGAGCAGTACTTC	CASSVAGSYEQYF
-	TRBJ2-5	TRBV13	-	TGTGCCAGCTCCGACAGGAGCCAAGAGACCCAGTACTTC	CASSDRSQETQYF
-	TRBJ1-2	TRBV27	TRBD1	TGTGCCAGCAGCCGGGCAGGGGGCTCGGGGTATGGCTACACCTTC	CASSRAGGSGYGYTF
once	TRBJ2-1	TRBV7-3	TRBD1	TGTGCCAGCAGTCGAGAGGGGGCCGAGTACAATGAGCAGTTCTTC	CASSREGAEYNEQFF
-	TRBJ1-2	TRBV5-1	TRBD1	TGCGCCAGCCTACCCGGGACAGGGGGCACTTGGGGCTACACCTTC	CASLPGTGGTWGYTF
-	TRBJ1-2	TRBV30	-	TGTGCCTGGAGTGTAGGGCACCTGGGAGACTATGGCTACACCTTC	CAWSVGHLGDYGYTF
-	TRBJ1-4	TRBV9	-	TGTGCCAGCAGCCCTAATGACAGGAGGCGGGAAAAACTGTTTTTT	CASSPNDRRREKLFF
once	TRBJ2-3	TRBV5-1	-	TGCGCCAGCAGCTTGCGACTAGGGGAGTCGAATACGCAGTATTTT	CASSLRLGESNTQYF
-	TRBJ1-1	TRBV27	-	TGTGCCAGCGGACTACACTCGTTAGACGACGCTGAAGCTTTCTTT	CASGLHSLDDAEAFF
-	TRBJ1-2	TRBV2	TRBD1	TGTGCCAGCAAGACCCGGGACAGGGTCGGCTACACCTTC	CASKTRDRVGYTF
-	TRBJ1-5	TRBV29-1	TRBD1	TGCAGCGTGGCGACAGGGGACAATCAGCCCCAGCATTTT	CSVATGDNQPQHF
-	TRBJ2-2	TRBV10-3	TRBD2	TGTGCCATCAGTGCCTCCCCACTAGCGGGAGACACCGGGGAGCTGTTTTTT	CAISASPLAGDTGELFF
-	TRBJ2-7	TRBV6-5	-	TGTGCCAGCACCCCCCAGGCAGGGGTGAAGTACGAGCAGTACTTC	CASTPQAGVKYEQYF
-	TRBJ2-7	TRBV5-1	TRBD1	TGCGCCAGCAGCCTAACAGGGGGCTCAGGAGAGCAGTACTTC	CASSLTGGSGEQYF
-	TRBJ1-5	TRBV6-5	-	TGTGCCAGCAGTTACGTCTCCAATCAGCCCCAGCATTTT	CASSYVSNQPQHF
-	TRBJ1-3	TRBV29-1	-	TGCAGCGTTGATCTTGGAAACACCATATATTTT	CSVDLGNTIYF
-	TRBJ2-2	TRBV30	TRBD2	TGTGCCTGGAAGTTGACGGGGGGCACCGGGGAGCTGTTTTTT	CAWKLTGGTGELFF
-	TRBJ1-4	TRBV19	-	TGTGCCAGTAGGGACAGAACTCAGACTGAAAAACTGTTTTTT	CASRDRTQTEKLFF
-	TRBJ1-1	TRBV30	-	TGTGCCTGGGTCCCCCTTGGAAAAGGGGACACTGAAGCTTTCTTT	CAWVPLGKGDTEAFF
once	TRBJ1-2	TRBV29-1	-	TGCAGCGGAGGAGGGAACTATGGCTACACCTTC	CSGGGNYGYTF
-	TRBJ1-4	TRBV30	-	TGTGCCTGGAGTGATACAGGGACCCTAGAAAAACTGTTTTTT	CAWSDTGTLEKLFF
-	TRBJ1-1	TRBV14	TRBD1	TGTGCCAGCAGCCAGTTGACAGGGGTTAACACTGAAGCTTTCTTT	CASSQLTGVNTEAFF
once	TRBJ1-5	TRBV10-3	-	TGTGCCATCAGTGAGTCTGGTGGGGGGTTGGAGCCCCAGCATTTT	CAISESGGGLEPQHF